Sequencing of this T cell receptor beta chain was carried out in a study of T-cell memory formation after mild COVID-19. Notes on the study in general: Clones which contracted sat mainly in CM and EM if CD4+, and in EMRA if CD8+. Still unconfirmed is whether the second-wave clones peaking on day 37 recognized SARS-CoV-2. Memory cells collected pre-infection included some clones that later responded, suggesting cross-reactive memory joined.

The TCR alpha and TCR beta cDNA libraries, bearing sample barcodes and UMIs, were generated by 5'RACE using constant-segment primers. TCRdb ran MiXCR on the 5' RACE reads and lists one entry per CDR3 protein. The sample lists 350,000 to 450,000 distinct CDR3 sequences, approximately 24% occurring once. The germline V gene has CDR1 SGDLS and CDR2 YYNGEE. The CDR3 spans 13 residues. Between the trimmed V and J ends, which lost 2 bases and 8 bases, there was a span of 11 bases. With regard to this clonotype: Antigen: not known.

The chain combines TRBV9 with TRBJ1-5; D is unresolved. The TCR originated in an adult woman who had mild COVID-19 (a few samples of this study predate the infection). Cell type and time point are not known. The sample comprised PBMCs or a T cell subset sorted from them (not recorded which). CDR3 amino acids: CASSVGEREPQHF. CDR3 coding DNA: TGTGCCAGCAGCGTGGGAGAGAGGGAGCCCCAGCATTTT. Combining the CDR3 with reference TRBV9 and TRBJ1-5 gives the whole variable domain DSGVTQTPKHLITATGQRVTLRCSPRSGDLSVYWYQQSLDQGLQFLIQYYNGEERAKGNILERFSAQQFPDLHSELNLSSLELGDSALYFCASSVGEREPQHFGDGTRLSIL.